Presented here are 14 T cell receptor beta chains from one specimen sequenced in a study of blood T cell repertoires in COVID-19. Only in-frame clones appear in the TCRdb table, and some are missing; sequencing was by immunoSEQ multiplex PCR. Of 95,000 to 120,000 clones in the sample, approximately 85% are singletons; the top ten hold about 6.1%. The specimen sequenced was peripheral blood. The receptors here all came from a woman aged 55-69 years with COVID-19, enrolled during active disease.

This clone is a singleton in its sample. The chain employs TRBV7-9 and TRBJ2-6; 8 nucleotides match TRBD2. This CDR3 has 19 residues. Per germline, CDR1 SEHNR and CDR2 FQNEAQ (reference sequence). V was pared by 4 bases and J by 0 bases, with 11 bases of the junction left unmatched. Here the CDR3 DNA reads TGTGCCAGCAGCTACCCCCCGACTAGCGCGGGCTCTGGGGCCAACGTCCTGACTTTC. Its translation is CASSYPPTSAGSGANVLTF.

The V gene is TRBV7-3, the J gene TRBJ1-1, with D hard to call. Trimming left V 3 bases short and J 0 bases short, with 8 bases between. Germline lookup yields CDR1 SGHTA and CDR2 FQGTGA. CDR3 length equals 14 residues. CDR3: CASSFGGLNTEAFF. Written as DNA, the CDR3 is TGTGCCAGCAGCTTCGGAGGGTTGAACACTGAAGCTTTCTTT.

This chain connects TRBV6-6 to TRBJ1-2; 10 bases agree with TRBD1. The CDR3 length is 15 residues. CDR1 is MNHNY, CDR2 SVGAGI, per germline (reference sequence). Germline trimming cut 4 bases from V and 8 bases from J; bases unmatched to any gene: 10. CDR3 in amino acids: CASSSPTGGFGGYTF. For the CDR3, the DNA is TGTGCCAGCAGTTCACCGACAGGGGGCTTCGGGGGCTACACCTTC.

This chain joins TRBV18 and TRBJ1-2, with 7 nucleotides matching TRBD1. V was clipped by 2 bases and J by 4 bases; unmatched bases: 4. Germline lookup yields CDR1 KGHSH and CDR2 LQKENI. The CDR3 length is 14 residues. CDR3 coding DNA: TGTGCCAGCTCACCAATAAAGGGGGCCTATGGCTACACCTTC. Its translation: CASSPIKGAYGYTF.

The chain carries TRBV10-3 and TRBJ1-4; the D gene is possibly TRBD1 (5 bases). CDR1 is ENHRY and CDR2 is SYGVKD in the germline V gene. The CDR3 is 14 amino acids. V was trimmed by 5 bases and J by 5 bases, leaving 12 bases between them. CDR3: CAISTGLENEKLFF. CDR3 DNA sequence: TGTGCCATCAGTACAGGTTTGGAAAATGAAAAACTGTTTTTT.

The sample holds one count of this clone. V usage is TRBV27 and J usage is TRBJ2-7; 7 positions agree with TRBD1. The CDR3 consists of 15 residues. The germline gives CDR1 MNHEY, CDR2 SMNVEV (reference sequence). The V segment lost 0 bases and the J segment 2 bases; nucleotides outside the gene matches: 4. CDR3 sequence: CASSLSTGIPYEQYF. In DNA, the CDR3 is TGTGCCAGCAGTTTATCGACAGGGATTCCCTACGAGCAGTACTTC.

The rearrangement joins TRBV18 to TRBJ1-1; possibly TRBD1 for D (5 bases). The CDR3 totals 16 residues. V was shortened by 0 bases and J by 0 bases, with 11 bases between the two germline ends. In germline, CDR1 is KGHSH, CDR2 LQKENI. The CDR3, as DNA: TGTGCCAGCTCACCACCTACCGGGACTATGAACACTGAAGCTTTCTTT. Translating gives CASSPPTGTMNTEAFF.

This chain links TRBV7-6 with TRBJ1-1; 9 nucleotides agree with TRBD1. The CDR3 is made up of 12 amino acids. Germline lookup yields CDR1 SGHVS and CDR2 FNYEAQ. With V trimmed by 4 bases and J by 8 bases, 2 bases remained unmatched. The CDR3 DNA sequence: TGTGCCAGCAGCTCACAGGGGGCAGAAGCTTTCTTT. Protein: CASSSQGAEAFF.

This chain joins TRBV19 and TRBJ1-5, with D hard to call. The ends were cut back, 2 bases at V and 0 bases at J, with 14 bases in the middle. Germline V CDR1 and CDR2: LNHDA, SQIVND (reference sequence). CDR3 length: 17 residues. The CDR3 here is CASSIREGFYSNQPQHF. The CDR3, as DNA: TGTGCCAGTAGTATAAGGGAGGGCTTTTATAGCAATCAGCCCCAGCATTTT.

The rearrangement uses TRBV20-1 and TRBJ1-5, with D uncertain. This CDR3 contains 15 residues. Trimming took off 3 bases at V and 2 bases at J, with 14 bases between the two ends. CDR1 is DFQATT and CDR2 is SNEGSKA in the germline V gene (reference sequence). Written as DNA, the CDR3 is TGCAGTGCTAGTGTGCCCCTCGGGGGCAATCAGCCCCAGCATTTT. It encodes CSASVPLGGNQPQHF.

The chain has TRBV7-9 and TRBJ1-5, with a tentative D call TRBD1 (5 bases). V was cut by 6 bases and J by 10 bases, with 16 bases left in between. Germline assignment: CDR1 SEHNR and CDR2 FQNEAQ (reference sequence). The CDR3 length is 13 residues. The chain's CDR3 is CASSGGNSVPQHF. The CDR3 DNA sequence: TGTGCCAGCAGTGGGGGGAATAGCGTCCCCCAGCATTTT.

The chain links TRBV6-5 to TRBJ1-5; D is undetermined. Trimming removed 6 bases at V and 6 bases at J, with 12 bases between. This CDR3 is built from 13 residues. From germline, CDR1 is MNHEY and CDR2 SVGAGI. CDR3 in amino acids: CASRPWAGQPQHF. The DNA for the CDR3 is TGTGCCAGCAGACCCTGGGCGGGTCAGCCCCAGCATTTT.

The rearrangement uses TRBV14 and TRBJ1-2, with D tentatively TRBD1 (6 bases). This CDR3 region has 15 residues. From germline, CDR1 is SGHDN and CDR2 FVKESK. The germline V and J ends were trimmed by 0 bases and 2 bases, with 10 bases remaining between them. The DNA of the CDR3 is TGTGCCAGCAGCCAAGAGACAGGCGGAAACTATGGCTACACCTTC. This codes for CASSQETGGNYGYTF.

The chain carries TRBV29-1 and TRBJ2-2, with D perhaps matching TRBD2 (7 bases). CDR1 is SQVTM, CDR2 ANQGSEA, per germline. The CDR3 extends over 12 amino acids. V was clipped by 7 bases and J by 2 bases, with 8 bases between them. The CDR3 nucleotides are TGCAGCGGGGGGGGCAACACCGGGGAGCTGTTTTTT. Translated: CSGGGNTGELFF.